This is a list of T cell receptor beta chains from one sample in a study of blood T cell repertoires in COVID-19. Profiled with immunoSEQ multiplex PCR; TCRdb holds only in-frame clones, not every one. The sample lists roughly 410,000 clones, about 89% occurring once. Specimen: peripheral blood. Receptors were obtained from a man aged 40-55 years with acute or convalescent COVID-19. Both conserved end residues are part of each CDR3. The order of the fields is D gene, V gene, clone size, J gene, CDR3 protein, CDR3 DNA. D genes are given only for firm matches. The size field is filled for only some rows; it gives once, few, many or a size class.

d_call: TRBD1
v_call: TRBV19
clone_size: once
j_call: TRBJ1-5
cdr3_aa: CASSQDRDGQPQHF
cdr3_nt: TGTGCCAGTAGCCAGGACAGGGACGGTCAGCCCCAGCATTTT

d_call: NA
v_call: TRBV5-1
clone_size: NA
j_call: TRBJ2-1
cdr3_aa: CASSLGQASYNEQFF
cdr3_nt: TGCGCCAGCAGCTTGGGGCAGGCCTCCTACAATGAGCAGTTCTTC

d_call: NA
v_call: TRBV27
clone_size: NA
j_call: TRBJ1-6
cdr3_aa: CASSFSRVPPLHF
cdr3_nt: TGTGCCAGCAGTTTCAGTCGGGTTCCACCCCTCCACTTT

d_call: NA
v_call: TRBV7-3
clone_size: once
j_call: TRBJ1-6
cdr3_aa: CASSLSGDSPLHF
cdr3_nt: TGTGCCAGCAGCTTATCCGGAGACTCACCCCTCCACTTT

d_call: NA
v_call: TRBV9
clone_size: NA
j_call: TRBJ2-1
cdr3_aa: CASSPSGSGEQFF
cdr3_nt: TGTGCCAGCAGCCCCTCCGGATCGGGTGAGCAGTTCTTC

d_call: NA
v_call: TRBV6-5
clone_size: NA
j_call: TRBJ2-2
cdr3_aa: CASSLQGRYTGELFF
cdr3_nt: TGTGCCAGCAGTTTACAGGGTCGGTACACCGGGGAGCTGTTTTTT

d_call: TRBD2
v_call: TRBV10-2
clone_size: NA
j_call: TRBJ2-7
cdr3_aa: CASSHGLAGVYEQYF
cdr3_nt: TGCGCCAGCAGCCACGGACTAGCGGGAGTGTACGAGCAGTACTTC

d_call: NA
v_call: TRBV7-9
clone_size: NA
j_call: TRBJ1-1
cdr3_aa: CASSPAFGNTEAFF
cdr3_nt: TGTGCCAGCAGCCCCGCCTTCGGGAACACTGAAGCTTTCTTT

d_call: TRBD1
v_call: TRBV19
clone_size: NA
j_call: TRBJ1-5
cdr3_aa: CASISGGNQPQHF
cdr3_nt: TGTGCCAGTATATCAGGGGGGAATCAGCCCCAGCATTTT

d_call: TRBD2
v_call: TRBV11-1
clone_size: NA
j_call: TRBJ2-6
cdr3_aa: CASVSGGAGANVLTF
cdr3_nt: TGTGCCAGCGTTAGCGGGGGCGCTGGGGCCAACGTCCTGACTTTC

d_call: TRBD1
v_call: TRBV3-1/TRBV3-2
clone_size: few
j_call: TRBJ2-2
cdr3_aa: CASSQPTAGGTGELFF
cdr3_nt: TGTGCCAGCAGCCAACCTACGGCAGGGGGCACCGGGGAGCTGTTTTTT

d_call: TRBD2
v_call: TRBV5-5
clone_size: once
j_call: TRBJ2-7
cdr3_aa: CASSGGTSGLGEQYF
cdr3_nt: TGTGCCAGCAGCGGTGGGACTAGCGGACTAGGCGAGCAGTACTTC

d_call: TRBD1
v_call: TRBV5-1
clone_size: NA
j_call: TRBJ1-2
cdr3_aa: CASSLGQGGGYGYTF
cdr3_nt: TGCGCCAGCAGCTTGGGACAGGGCGGTGGCTATGGCTACACCTTC

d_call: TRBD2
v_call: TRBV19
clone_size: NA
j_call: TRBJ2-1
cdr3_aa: CASSMGSGYEQFF
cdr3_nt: TGTGCCAGTAGTATGGGTAGCGGGTATGAGCAGTTCTTC

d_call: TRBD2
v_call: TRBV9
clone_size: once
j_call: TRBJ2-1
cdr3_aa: CASSGTSGGLQFF
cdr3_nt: TGTGCCAGCAGTGGGACTAGCGGGGGGCTGCAGTTCTTC

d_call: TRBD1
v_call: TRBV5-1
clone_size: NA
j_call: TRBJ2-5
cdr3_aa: CASSLGDREQETQYF
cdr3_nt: TGCGCCAGCAGCTTGGGGGACAGAGAGCAAGAGACCCAGTACTTC

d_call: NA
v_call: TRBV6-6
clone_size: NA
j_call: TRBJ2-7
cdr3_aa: CASSPGRGPSPSYEQYF
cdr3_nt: TGTGCCAGCAGTCCCGGGCGGGGGCCCAGTCCCTCCTACGAGCAGTACTTC

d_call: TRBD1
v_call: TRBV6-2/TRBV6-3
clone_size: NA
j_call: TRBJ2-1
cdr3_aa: CASSYSTGGGEQFF
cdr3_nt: TGTGCCAGCAGTTACTCGACAGGGGGGGGTGAGCAGTTCTTC

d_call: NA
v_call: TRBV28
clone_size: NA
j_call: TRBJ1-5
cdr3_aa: CASSLSVHLNQPQHF
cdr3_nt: TGTGCCAGCAGTTTATCAGTACACCTTAATCAGCCCCAGCATTTT

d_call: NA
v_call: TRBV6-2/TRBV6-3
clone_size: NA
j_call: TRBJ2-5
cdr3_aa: CASSYQFPTSLRLQETQYF
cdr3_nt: TGTGCCAGCAGTTATCAGTTCCCCACCAGCCTTAGACTCCAAGAGACCCAGTACTTC

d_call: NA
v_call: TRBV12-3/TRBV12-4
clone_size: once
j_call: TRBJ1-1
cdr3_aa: CASSFQGPTEAFF
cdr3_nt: TGTGCCAGCAGTTTTCAGGGCCCCACTGAAGCTTTCTTT

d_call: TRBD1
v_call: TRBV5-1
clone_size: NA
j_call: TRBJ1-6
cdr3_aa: CASSSSTPGQGDFVLNSPLHF
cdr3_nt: TGCGCCAGCAGCTCGAGTACTCCGGGACAGGGAGACTTCGTCCTTAATTCACCCCTCCACTTT

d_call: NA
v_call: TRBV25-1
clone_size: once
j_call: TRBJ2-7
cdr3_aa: CASSESGEIRGEQYF
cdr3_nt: TGTGCCAGCAGTGAATCCGGGGAAATCAGGGGCGAGCAGTACTTC

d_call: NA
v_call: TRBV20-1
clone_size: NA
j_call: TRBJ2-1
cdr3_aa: CRARRGNEQFF
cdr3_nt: TGCAGGGCTAGACGAGGGAATGAGCAGTTCTTC

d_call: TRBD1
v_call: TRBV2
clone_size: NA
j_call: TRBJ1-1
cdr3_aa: CASSAGQGTEAFF
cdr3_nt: TGTGCCAGCAGTGCAGGACAGGGCACTGAAGCTTTCTTT

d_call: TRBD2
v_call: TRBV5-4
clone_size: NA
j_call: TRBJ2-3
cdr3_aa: CASSWGGSYTVTDTQYF
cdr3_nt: TGTGCCAGCAGCTGGGGGGGTAGTTACACAGTCACAGATACGCAGTATTTT

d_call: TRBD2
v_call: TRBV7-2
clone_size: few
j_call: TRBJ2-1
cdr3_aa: CASSLSSGGQEQFF
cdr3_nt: TGTGCCAGCAGCTTATCTAGCGGGGGGCAGGAGCAGTTCTTC

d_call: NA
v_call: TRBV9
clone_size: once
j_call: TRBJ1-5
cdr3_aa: CASSVGGYSNQPQHF
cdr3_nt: TGTGCCAGCAGCGTAGGAGGTTATAGCAATCAGCCCCAGCATTTT

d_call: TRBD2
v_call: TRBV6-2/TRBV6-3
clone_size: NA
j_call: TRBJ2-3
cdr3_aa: CASSYSRGLAGGTDTQYF
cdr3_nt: TGTGCCAGCAGTTACTCACGCGGACTAGCGGGAGGCACAGATACGCAGTATTTT

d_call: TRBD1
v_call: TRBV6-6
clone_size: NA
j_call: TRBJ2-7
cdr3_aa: CASSKGTDSYEQYF
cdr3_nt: TGTGCCAGCAGTAAGGGGACAGACTCCTACGAGCAGTACTTC

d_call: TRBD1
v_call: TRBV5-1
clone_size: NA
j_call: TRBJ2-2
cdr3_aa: CASSTRQGGAGGELFF
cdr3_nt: TGCGCCAGCAGCACCAGACAGGGTGGAGCTGGCGGGGAGCTGTTTTTT

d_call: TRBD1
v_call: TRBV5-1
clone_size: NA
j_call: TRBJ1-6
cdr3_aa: CASSSTGTGNSPLHF
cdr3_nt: TGCGCCAGCAGCTCTACCGGGACAGGGAATTCACCCCTCCACTTT

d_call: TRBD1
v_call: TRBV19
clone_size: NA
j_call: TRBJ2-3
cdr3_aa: CASTQGAADTQYF
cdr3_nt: TGTGCCAGCACCCAGGGGGCCGCAGATACGCAGTATTTT

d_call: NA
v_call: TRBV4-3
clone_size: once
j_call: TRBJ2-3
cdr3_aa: CASSQEGSSGGDTQYF
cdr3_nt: TGCGCCAGCAGCCAAGAGGGAAGTAGCGGAGGAGATACGCAGTATTTT

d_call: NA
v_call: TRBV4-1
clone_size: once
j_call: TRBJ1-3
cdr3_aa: CASSQEPPGSGNTIYF
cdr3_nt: TGCGCCAGCAGCCAAGAACCGCCAGGCTCTGGAAACACCATATATTTT

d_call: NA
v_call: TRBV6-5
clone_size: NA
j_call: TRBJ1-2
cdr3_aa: CASLLIPRWAYGYTF
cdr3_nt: TGTGCCAGCCTTTTAATCCCCAGGTGGGCCTATGGCTACACCTTC

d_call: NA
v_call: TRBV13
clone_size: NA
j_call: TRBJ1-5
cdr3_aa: CASLRGGSNQPQHF
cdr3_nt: TGTGCCAGCTTACGAGGGGGTAGCAATCAGCCCCAGCATTTT

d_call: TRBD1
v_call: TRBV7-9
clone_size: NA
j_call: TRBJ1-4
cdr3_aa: CASSSSDRDGKLFF
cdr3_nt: TGTGCCAGCAGTTCCTCAGACAGGGATGGAAAACTGTTTTTT

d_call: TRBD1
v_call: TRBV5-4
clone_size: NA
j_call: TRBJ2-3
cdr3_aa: CANGVTGVDTQYF
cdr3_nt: TGTGCCAACGGGGTAACAGGGGTAGATACGCAGTATTTT